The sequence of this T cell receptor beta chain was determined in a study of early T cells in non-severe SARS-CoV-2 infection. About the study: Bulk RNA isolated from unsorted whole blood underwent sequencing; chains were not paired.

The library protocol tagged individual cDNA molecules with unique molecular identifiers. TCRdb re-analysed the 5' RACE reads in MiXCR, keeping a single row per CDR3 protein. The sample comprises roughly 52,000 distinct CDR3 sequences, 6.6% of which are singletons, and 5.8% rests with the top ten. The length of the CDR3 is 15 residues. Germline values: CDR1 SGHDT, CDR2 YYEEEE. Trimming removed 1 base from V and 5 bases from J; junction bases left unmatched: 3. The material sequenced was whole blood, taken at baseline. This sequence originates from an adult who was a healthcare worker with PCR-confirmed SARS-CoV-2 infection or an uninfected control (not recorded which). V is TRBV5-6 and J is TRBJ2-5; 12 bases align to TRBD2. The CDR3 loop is CASSLLAGGPETQYF. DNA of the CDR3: TGTGCCAGCAGCTTGCTAGCGGGGGGGCCGGAGACCCAGTACTTC.